This TCR beta chain derives from a study of blood T cell repertoires in COVID-19. Across the study: Whether acute or convalescent, the COVID-19 samples came from the United States, Italy and Spain.

Method: immunoSEQ multiplex PCR; TCRdb's copy keeps in-frame clones and lacks some. Of tens of thousands of clones listed, 88% are singletons. J gave up 2 bases and V 4 bases, and 1 base lay outside the gene matches. The germline gives CDR1 LGHNA, CDR2 YSLEER. CDR3 size: 13 residues. The chain uses TRBV4-3 and TRBJ2-5; 7 bases match TRBD2. Sequencing was done on a sample of peripheral blood. The TCR comes from a human donor in a cohort sampled during active COVID-19. Here the CDR3 DNA reads TGCGCCAGCAGCCTGGGACTACAAGAGACCCAGTACTTC. As protein: CASSLGLQETQYF.